Presented here are 30 T cell receptor beta chains from one specimen sequenced in a study of cytomegalovirus exposure and HLA in healthy donors. Sequencing used immunoSEQ multiplex PCR; TCRdb keeps in-frame clones, though not all of them. The table lists 150,000 to 200,000 clones, 70% to 90% of them singletons, with over 2% in the top ten. The sequenced sample consisted of PBMCs. The receptors derive from a man aged 25 to 40 in good health and CMV-seropositive.

The CDR3 spells CAISGGQSDIQYF. CDR3 nucleotide sequence: TGTGCCATCAGTGGAGGACAGTCCGACATTCAGTACTTC. This chain joins TRBV10-3 and TRBJ2-4; D might be TRBD1 (6 bases). V was cut by 4 bases and J by 8 bases, with 12 bases left in between. This CDR3 contains 13 residues. Germline-derived CDR1 and CDR2 are ENHRY and SYGVKD.

The chain links TRBV6-1 to TRBJ1-3; the match to TRBD1 covers 7 bases. This CDR3 comprises 15 residues. The V gene end was trimmed by 3 bases and the J gene end by 8 bases; junction bases not matched to a gene: 10. From germline, CDR1 is MNHNS and CDR2 SASEGT. CDR3 loop: CASSDRQGIVDTIYF. CDR3 in DNA: TGTGCCAGCAGTGACCGACAGGGCATCGTAGACACCATATATTTT.

This sequence joins TRBV6-5 and TRBJ2-1, with TRBD2 matching over 9 bases. The CDR3 covers 15 residues. CDR1 and CDR2 (germline): MNHEY, SVGAGI. V lost 6 bases to trimming and J lost 1 base; unmatched junction nucleotides: 4. CDR3: CASSSSGGSYNEQFF. As DNA, the CDR3 is TGTGCCAGCAGCTCAAGCGGGGGGTCCTACAATGAGCAGTTCTTC.

J is TRBJ1-1 and V is TRBV25-1; D not resolved. V gave up 1 base and J gave up 3 bases, with 12 bases separating them. The germline CDR1 and CDR2 sequences are MGHDK and SYGVNS. This CDR3 region has 15 residues. The CDR3 DNA is TGTGCCAGCAGTGAATTGGCTGGCGGCCACACTGAAGCTTTCTTT. It is translated as CASSELAGGHTEAFF. Filled out from reference TRBV25-1 and TRBJ1-1, the complete variable domain reads EADIYQTPRYLVIGTGKKITLECSQTMGHDKMYWYQQDPGMELHLIHYSYGVNSTEKGDLSSESTVSRIRTEHFPLTLESARPSHTSQYLCASSELAGGHTEAFFGQGTRLTVV.

V usage is TRBV4-2 and J usage is TRBJ2-1; 9 bases match TRBD1. Trimming at V came to 3 bases and at J to 6 bases, leaving 6 bases not matched to a gene. CDR1 is LGHNA and CDR2 is YNFKEQ in the germline V gene. The CDR3 has 15 residues. This chain's CDR3 is CASSQEGQGRNEQFF. CDR3 nucleotides: TGTGCCAGCAGCCAGGAGGGACAGGGACGCAATGAGCAGTTCTTC.

The sample holds a few counts of this clone. This chain links TRBV7-9 with TRBJ1-3, with a weak D call TRBD1 (5 bases). The CDR3 length is 17 residues. Germline values: CDR1 SEHNR, CDR2 FQNEAQ (reference sequence). Trimming took 1 base from V and 0 from J, leaving 13 bases between them. The DNA of the CDR3 is TGTGCCAGCAGCTTAGTAGGGGTGGGGTTCTCTGGAAACACCATATATTTT. The encoded protein is CASSLVGVGFSGNTIYF.

The rearrangement links TRBV27 to TRBJ1-4; TRBD1 matches 11 bases. V lost 5 bases and J lost 10; bases outside the gene matches: 9. The CDR3 extends over 15 amino acids. Germline V CDR1 and CDR2: MNHEY, SMNVEV (reference sequence). For the CDR3, the DNA is TGTGCCAGCAGTGCCTCCGGGACAGGGGGTGGAAAACTGTTTTTT. It specifies CASSASGTGGGKLFF.

The rearrangement links TRBV18 to TRBJ2-2; no clear D gene. CDR3 size: 16 residues. In germline, CDR1 is KGHSH, CDR2 LQKENI. Deletions cut 2 bases from V and 6 bases from J, with 16 bases between. The CDR3 nucleotides read TGTGCCAGCTCACCAGGGCGAGAACATTCCCCCGGGGAGCTGTTTTTT. It codes for CASSPGREHSPGELFF.

The chain has TRBV5-1 and TRBJ1-4, with D maybe TRBD1 (5 bases). Germline assignment: CDR1 SGHRS and CDR2 YFSETQ. This CDR3 comprises 15 residues. Trimming cost V 0 bases and J 4 bases, with 10 bases left between them. The CDR3 nucleotides read TGCGCCAGCAGCTTGGGGAGGGACCTTAATGAAAAACTGTTTTTT. It specifies CASSLGRDLNEKLFF.

This clone has only a few counts. CDR3 sequence reads: CASSADRVQPQHF. In DNA, the CDR3 is TGTGCCAGCTCGGCGGACAGGGTCCAGCCCCAGCATTTT. The chain is built from TRBV18 and TRBJ1-5; 8 bases align to TRBD1. The CDR3 has 13 residues. The trim removed 6 bases at V and 7 bases at J, leaving 5 bases unmatched. Germline assignment: CDR1 KGHSH and CDR2 LQKENI.

This clone was counted once. This chain uses TRBV11-2 with TRBJ2-3; TRBD2 aligns across 8 bases. Germline lookup yields CDR1 SGHAT and CDR2 FQNNGV. V lost 4 bases to trimming and J lost 4 bases; unmatched junction nucleotides: 19. The CDR3 extends over 19 amino acids. CDR3 sequence reads: CASSSQPPNLAGFADTQYF. The CDR3 coding sequence is TGTGCCAGCAGCTCGCAACCACCCAACTTAGCGGGGTTCGCAGATACGCAGTATTTT.

The chain is built from TRBV13 and TRBJ1-2, with D possibly TRBD1 on 5 matching bases. V was clipped by 5 bases and J by 6 bases, with 13 bases between them. The CDR3 contains 13 residues. Germline-derived CDR1 and CDR2 are PRHDT and FYEKMQ (reference sequence). CDR3 sequence reads: CASSHTTGNGYTF. The CDR3 DNA follows: TGTGCCAGCAGCCATACTACAGGAAATGGCTACACCTTC.

V usage is TRBV7-9 and J usage is TRBJ2-7; 8 nucleotides line up with TRBD1. V was pared by 3 bases and J by 3 bases, with 7 bases of the junction left unmatched. The germline V gene has CDR1 SEHNR and CDR2 FQNEAQ (reference sequence). The CDR3 has 15 residues. The CDR3 coding sequence is TGTGCCAGCAGCTTTGGACAGGGCCCCCTCTACGAGCAGTACTTC. It specifies CASSFGQGPLYEQYF.

The V and J genes are TRBV5-6 and TRBJ1-1, with D uncertain. The CDR3 extends over 13 amino acids. The germline CDR1 and CDR2 sequences are SGHDT and YYEEEE. V was pared by 4 bases and J by 3 bases, with 10 bases between. The CDR3, as DNA: TGTGCCAGCAGCCCCGACACAGACACTGAAGCTTTCTTT. This gives the protein CASSPDTDTEAFF.

This clone has only a few counts. V usage is TRBV30 and J usage is TRBJ1-5, with D possibly being TRBD1 (6 bases). Germline assignment: CDR1 GTSNPN and CDR2 SVGIG (reference sequence). The CDR3 consists of 13 residues. Trimming pared 2 bases from V and 5 bases from J, leaving 10 bases between. The CDR3 DNA reads as TGTGCCTGGAGTAACAGGGACGATCAGCCCCAGCATTTT. This encodes CAWSNRDDQPQHF.

The CDR3 DNA reads TGCGCCAGCAGCCAAGGGAGGGGCGTCTGGGACACTGAAGCTTTCTTT. It specifies CASSQGRGVWDTEAFF. The chain has TRBV4-3 and TRBJ1-1, with D possibly being TRBD1 (5 bases). The CDR3 has 16 amino acids. Per the germline V gene, CDR1 is LGHNA and CDR2 is YSLEER. V dropped 1 base and J dropped 3 bases, with 15 bases sitting between them.

The rearrangement joins TRBV21-1 to TRBJ1-2. TRBV21-1 is annotated as a pseudogene. The CDR3 has 15 residues. DNA of the CDR3: TGTGCCAGCATGGGGATAGCGGGTTCTGAGAGGGGCTACACCTTC. This gives the protein CASMGIAGSERGYTF.

V and J are TRBV27 and TRBJ2-3; 16 nucleotides align to TRBD2. This CDR3 is built from 19 residues. Germline V gene data show CDR1 as MNHEY and CDR2 as SMNVEV (reference sequence). V was pared by 5 bases and J by 4 bases, with 12 bases of the junction left unmatched. The CDR3 loop is CASSLGLAGGPGPSDTQYF. DNA for the CDR3: TGTGCCAGCAGTCTGGGACTAGCGGGGGGGCCGGGGCCGTCAGATACGCAGTATTTT.

The chain is built from TRBV19 and TRBJ2-1, with D perhaps matching TRBD2 (7 bases). From germline, CDR1 is LNHDA and CDR2 SQIVND (reference sequence). The length of the CDR3 is 13 residues. V was clipped by 10 bases and J by 6 bases, with 16 bases between them. As DNA, the CDR3 is TGTGCCACCCAGTATAGGGGGGGCAATGAGCAGTTCTTC. Its protein is CATQYRGGNEQFF.

This chain joins TRBV6-5 and TRBJ2-5; D may be TRBD2 (6 bases). Germline loops: CDR1 MNHEY, CDR2 SVGAGI. The CDR3 loop spans 15 amino acids. Trimming took 2 bases from V and 1 from J, leaving 11 bases between them. CDR3 loop: CASSYGRDSQETQYF. The CDR3 bases are TGTGCCAGCAGTTACGGCCGGGACTCCCAAGAGACCCAGTACTTC.

The chain combines TRBV18 with TRBJ1-1; D uncertain. V was pared by 3 bases and J by 2 bases, with 10 bases between. The CDR3 is 14 amino acids. Germline V CDR1 and CDR2: KGHSH, LQKENI. The CDR3 spells CASSPNVANTEAFF. The CDR3 DNA sequence: TGTGCCAGCTCACCCAACGTAGCCAACACTGAAGCTTTCTTT. Drawing the rest from reference TRBV18 and TRBJ1-1, the complete variable domain is NAGVMQNPRHLVRRRGQEARLRCSPMKGHSHVYWYRQLPEEGLKFMVYLQKENIIDESGMPKERFSAEFPKEGPSILRIQQVVRGDSAAYFCASSPNVANTEAFFGQGTRLTVV.

This sequence joins TRBV4-2 and TRBJ1-4; TRBD1 might be the D (6 bases). The V gene lost 5 bases and the J gene lost 0 bases, with 10 bases spanning the gap. Germline CDR1 LGHNA, CDR2 YNFKEQ. The CDR3 contains 15 residues. CDR3 coding DNA: TGTGCCAGCAGCGGGCAGGGGTCAACTAATGAAAAACTGTTTTTT. It encodes CASSGQGSTNEKLFF.

This rearrangement joins TRBV5-1 to TRBJ2-3; 9 bases agree with TRBD1. Looked up from germline, CDR1 is SGHRS and CDR2 is YFSETQ. Trimming at V came to 4 bases and at J to 4 bases, leaving 7 bases not matched to a gene. CDR3 length equals 15 residues. CDR3 in amino acids: CASSPGQGGADTQYF. The CDR3 nucleotides are TGCGCCAGCAGCCCGGGACAGGGAGGCGCAGATACGCAGTATTTT. Combining the CDR3 with reference TRBV5-1 and TRBJ2-3 gives the whole variable domain KAGVTQTPRYLIKTRGQQVTLSCSPISGHRSVSWYQQTPGQGLQFLFEYFSETQRNKGNFPGRFSGRQFSNSRSEMNVSTLELGDSALYLCASSPGQGGADTQYFGPGTRLTVL.

V is TRBV7-2 and J is TRBJ1-2, with 7 bases that match TRBD1. The CDR3 contains 14 residues. The V gene end was trimmed by 5 bases and the J gene end by 4 bases; junction bases not matched to a gene: 7. Germline CDR1 is SGHTA and CDR2 is FQGNSA. CDR3 in DNA: TGTGCCAGCAGCCTGACAGGGATCGTCTATGGCTACACCTTC. This sequence encodes CASSLTGIVYGYTF.

The rearrangement uses TRBV27 and TRBJ2-5, with TRBD1 matching over 8 bases. CDR3 length equals 18 residues. From germline, CDR1 is MNHEY and CDR2 SMNVEV (reference sequence). V lost 4 bases to trimming and J lost 5 bases; unmatched junction nucleotides: 18. CDR3 in DNA: TGTGCCAGCAGTTCGAAAGGTGGCAGGGGGCCGGAGTCCGAGACCCAGTACTTC. Encoded protein: CASSSKGGRGPESETQYF.

V usage is TRBV5-1 and J usage is TRBJ2-3, with 8 bases aligning to TRBD1. The CDR3 runs to 13 residues. V was clipped by 4 bases and J by 4 bases; unmatched bases: 2. CDR1 and CDR2 from the germline V gene are SGHRS and YFSETQ. The CDR3, as DNA: TGCGCCAGCAGCCCGGGACAGGCAGATACGCAGTATTTT. It translates to CASSPGQADTQYF.

The genes are TRBV7-9 and TRBJ1-2, with D possibly TRBD1 on 6 matching bases. This CDR3 has 13 residues. V was cut by 5 bases and J by 2 bases, with 9 bases left in between. CDR1 and CDR2 (germline): SEHNR, FQNEAQ (reference sequence). CDR3 loop: CASSQDRNYGYTF. CDR3 nucleotides: TGTGCCAGCAGCCAGGACAGAAACTATGGCTACACCTTC.

A single count supports this clone. V usage is TRBV5-1 and J usage is TRBJ1-1; TRBD1 might be the D (6 bases). The CDR3 consists of 13 residues. Germline assignment: CDR1 SGHRS and CDR2 YFSETQ. Trimming stripped 5 bases from V and 5 bases from J, with 13 bases between. In nucleotides, the CDR3 is TGCGCCAGCAGGAAACAGGGAGCGACTGAAGCTTTCTTT. Encoded protein: CASRKQGATEAFF. The full variable domain, with the rest looked up from reference TRBV5-1 and TRBJ1-1, is KAGVTQTPRYLIKTRGQQVTLSCSPISGHRSVSWYQQTPGQGLQFLFEYFSETQRNKGNFPGRFSGRQFSNSRSEMNVSTLELGDSALYLCASRKQGATEAFFGQGTRLTVV.

The chain carries TRBV7-9 and TRBJ1-6; unclear D gene. Germline V gene data show CDR1 as SEHNR and CDR2 as FQNEAQ (reference sequence). The CDR3 has 14 amino acids. With 8 bases removed from V and 0 bases from J, the gap between germline ends came to 8 bases. The CDR3: CASRQVSYNSPLHF. CDR3 nucleotides: TGTGCCAGCCGCCAGGTCTCCTATAATTCACCCCTCCACTTT.

The CDR3 here is CASVRAGAGEKLFF. The CDR3 DNA is TGTGCTAGTGTCCGAGCGGGCGCAGGTGAAAAACTGTTTTTT. V is TRBV12-5 and J is TRBJ1-4; D gene unclear. The CDR3 runs to 14 residues. Germline CDR1 LGHNT, CDR2 FRNRAP. The V gene lost 7 bases and the J gene lost 7 bases, with 16 bases spanning the gap.